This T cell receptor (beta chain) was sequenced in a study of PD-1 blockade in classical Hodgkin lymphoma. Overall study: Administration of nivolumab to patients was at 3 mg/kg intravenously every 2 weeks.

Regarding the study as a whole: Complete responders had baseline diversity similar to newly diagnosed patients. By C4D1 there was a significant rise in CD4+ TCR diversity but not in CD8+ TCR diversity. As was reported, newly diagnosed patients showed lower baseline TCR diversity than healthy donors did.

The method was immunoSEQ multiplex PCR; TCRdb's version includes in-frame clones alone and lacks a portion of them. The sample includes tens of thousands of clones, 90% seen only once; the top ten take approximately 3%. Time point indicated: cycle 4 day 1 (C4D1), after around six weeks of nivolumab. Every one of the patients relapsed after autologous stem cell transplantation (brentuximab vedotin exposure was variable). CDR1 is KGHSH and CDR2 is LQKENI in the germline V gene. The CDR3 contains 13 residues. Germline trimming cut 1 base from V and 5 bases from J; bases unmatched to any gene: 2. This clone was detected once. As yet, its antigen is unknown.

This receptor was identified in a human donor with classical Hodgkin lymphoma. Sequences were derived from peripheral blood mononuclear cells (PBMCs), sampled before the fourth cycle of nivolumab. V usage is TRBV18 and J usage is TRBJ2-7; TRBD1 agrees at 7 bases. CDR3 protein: CASSPLGGHEQYF. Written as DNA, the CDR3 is TGTGCCAGCTCACCACTAGGGGGCCACGAGCAGTACTTC.